This entry is about one TCR beta chain. Its matching antigen is unknown. The junction and the germline gene differ at one end; a read error may be behind it. The sample originates from a study of human T cells and chemical hapten exposure. Across the study: TCR yields per sample varied, mainly owing to small pooled library volume differences.

Specified time point: healthy volunteer bleed at 2 weeks. The authors' total RNA extraction used unfractionated whole blood. The study's library attached unique molecular identifiers to single cDNA molecules. How the authors handled the data: There were a median of around 97,000 TCRs per sample, with a range from about 23,224 to 690,600. MiXCR was run by TCRdb on the RACE reads, yielding one entry per CDR3 protein. TCRdb, rather than the study authors, made the V and J calls. The sample lists roughly 30,000 distinct CDR3 sequences, over 7% occurring once. CDR3 size: 14 residues. Germline V gene lookup returns CDR1 DFQATT and CDR2 SNEGSKA (reference sequence). Whole-study findings and limits: Sensitizing to DPC left TCRs with a frequency above 1 in 1000 unaltered.

The sequenced sample was whole blood. This TCR came from a human donor in good health. Some clones in this sample may be carry-over from other donors' samples. The rearrangement joins TRBV20-1 to TRBJ2-7; tentatively, D is TRBD2 (6 bases). CDR3 nucleotide sequence: TGCAGTGCCGTGCAGTTGGACCCAACGGGGGAGCAGAACTTC. Translating gives CSAVQLDPTGEQNF.